This T cell receptor (beta chain) was sequenced for a study of Graves' ophthalmopathy and Graves' hyperthyroidism. Points from the study as a whole: The majority of expanded thyroid clonotypes above 0.001 frequency also occurred in blood.

TCR beta CDR3 amplification used RNA transcripts. HTBI-primed RT-PCR formed the first round, and a multiplex PCR formed the second. From the multiplex PCR reads, TCRdb called clonotypes with MiXCR, one entry per CDR3 protein. The sample yields 600,000 to 950,000 distinct CDR3 sequences, roughly 40% seen once. Trimming pared 1 base from V and 3 bases from J, leaving 16 bases between. Germline CDR1 and CDR2: DFQATT and SNEGSKA (reference sequence). CDR3 size: 15 residues. As to this clonotype: The antigen is unknown.

Sequencing was carried out using peripheral blood. The TCR was taken from an adult man with Graves' ophthalmopathy. This chain joins TRBV20-1 and TRBJ2-7; D may be TRBD1 (5 bases). CDR3 region: CSARADNRRSYEQYF. CDR3 bases: TGCAGTGCTAGAGCAGATAACAGGCGAAGCTACGAGCAGTACTTC.